The 8 T cell receptor beta chains given below trace back to one sample, sequenced in a study of T cells after yellow fever vaccination. TCRdb itself ran the 5' RACE reads through MiXCR, one entry per CDR3 protein. Seen here are under 150,000 distinct CDR3 sequences, about 8% observed once, and the top ten hold roughly 0.73%. This sample comprised CD4+ T cells sorted from PBMCs, obtained 5 days after the yellow fever booster vaccination. These receptors originate from a man aged 25-45 years who received the YFV17D yellow fever vaccine.

This clonotype was observed many times. CDR3 in amino acids: CASSLEREDTQYF. The CDR3 bases are TGTGCCAGCAGCTTAGAACGAGAAGATACGCAGTATTTT. The rearrangement links TRBV7-2 to TRBJ2-3; D not resolved. CDR1 and CDR2 from the germline V gene are SGHTA and FQGNSA. The CDR3 is made up of 13 amino acids. The V end was cut by 1 base, the J end by 5 bases, with 7 bases between.

This clonotype showed up many times. The chain uses TRBV4-3 and TRBJ2-3; D possibly uses TRBD1 or TRBD2 (5 bases each). Germline V CDR1 and CDR2: LGHNA, YSLEER. The CDR3 sequence is 17 residues long. V was trimmed by 4 bases and J by 4 bases, leaving 21 bases between them. The CDR3 coding sequence is TGCGCCAGCAGCCTAGGCACAGGCGGGTTAGGCGCAGATACGCAGTATTTT. Its translation is CASSLGTGGLGADTQYF.

This clonotype has a count of ten or more. The chain couples TRBV10-2 to TRBJ2-6, with unresolved D. Per germline, CDR1 WSHSY and CDR2 SAAADI. Trimming shortened V by 0 bases and J by 4 bases, and 4 bases separated the two germline ends. The CDR3 runs 14 residues. The CDR3 here is CASSESGGANVLTF. CDR3 DNA sequence: TGCGCCAGCAGTGAGTCTGGGGGGGCCAACGTCCTGACTTTC.

This clonotype appeared many times. This chain uses TRBV18 with TRBJ2-7; 7 nucleotides match TRBD1. Per the germline V gene, CDR1 is KGHSH and CDR2 is LQKENI. The V segment lost 0 bases and the J segment 2 bases; nucleotides outside the gene matches: 1. The CDR3 is 14 amino acids. The DNA of the CDR3 is TGTGCCAGCTCACCACCGGGACAGCCCTACGAGCAGTACTTC. It specifies CASSPPGQPYEQYF.

This clonotype was detected many times. This chain uses TRBV20-1 with TRBJ2-5; a weak D match, TRBD1 (5 bases). The V gene's germline CDR1 is DFQATT and CDR2 SNEGSKA (reference sequence). Trimming pared 6 bases from V and 1 base from J, leaving 12 bases between. The CDR3 length is 13 residues. The CDR3 DNA reads TGCAGTGCCCTTGGACACCGCCAAGAGACCCAGTACTTC. Residues: CSALGHRQETQYF.

Details on this clonotype: A much larger clone lies a single base off, so this may be a read error. The V gene is TRBV20-1, the J gene TRBJ2-2, with D unresolved. The germline CDR1 and CDR2 sequences are DFQATT and SNEGSKA (reference sequence). The CDR3 totals 14 residues. Trimming shortened V by 5 bases and J by 5 bases, and 15 bases separated the two germline ends. For the CDR3, the DNA is TGCAGTGCTCCCCCCTCCTTGGGTACCGGGGAGCTGTTTTTT. Translated: CSAPPSLGTGELFF.

This clonotype was seen at least ten times. V usage is TRBV7-2 and J usage is TRBJ2-1, with no clear D. This CDR3 is built from 12 residues. Germline CDR1 reads SGHTA; CDR2 reads FQGNSA. The V gene lost 5 bases and the J gene lost 7 bases, with 9 bases spanning the gap. The CDR3 DNA reads as TGTGCCAGCAGCACCTACCAGAATGAGCAGTTCTTC. This codes for CASSTYQNEQFF.

This clonotype occurred many times. The gene calls are TRBV11-2 and TRBJ2-5; D unclear. Germline-derived CDR1 and CDR2 are SGHAT and FQNNGV. The V and J ends lost 1 base and 4 bases respectively, with 10 bases between them. CDR3 size: 14 residues. CDR3 in DNA: TGTGCCAGCAGCTTAGCCCCGACGGGAGAGACCCAGTACTTC. As protein: CASSLAPTGETQYF.